This T cell receptor (beta chain) was identified in a study of T cells in Graves' hyperthyroidism and ophthalmopathy (dated by TCRdb to about 2019). Notes on the research overall: To identify TCR V-J signatures that set the groups apart, the researchers used a discovery cohort of 100 patients, made up of roughly 40 with Graves' ophthalmopathy and some 56 with stable Graves' hyperthyroidism. Whether ophthalmopathy could be predicted prospectively was tested in an independent validation cohort made up of 18 hyperthyroidism patients plus 17 patients who later progressed to ophthalmopathy. For training and testing, the 100 or so patients in the discovery cohort were randomly divided in a 7:3 ratio. In addition, the study compared T-cell repertoires in thyroid tissue and in blood from several Graves' hyperthyroidism patients. Following sampling, methimazole starting at 30 mg daily was given to hyperthyroidism patients, and high-dose intravenous methylprednisolone was given to ophthalmopathy patients. TCR Vbeta CDR3 sequencing of 130 to 150 peripheral blood samples (over 40 ophthalmopathy, 75 hyperthyroidism and approximately 17 progressor patients) is reported in the paper.

Study-wide findings and limitations: In cross-validation, a model built on a 13 V-J signature told ophthalmopathy apart from stable hyperthyroidism with approximately 91% sensitivity and roughly 82% specificity, and in testing the same model reached 80%/75%. During validation, the model predicted progression to ophthalmopathy a median of about 6.5 months ahead of onset, with around 71% sensitivity and around 73% specificity. Most expanded thyroid clonotypes (frequency above 0.001) were also found in blood, which suggests that blood repertoires may mirror thyroid immune responses. No statistical method was used to set the sample size in advance, and investigators knew the group allocation.

Patients with uncontrolled infections, other autoimmune diseases, pregnancy or lactation were excluded. Diagnoses were based on clinical symptoms, serum thyroxine and TRAb, thyroid ultrasound and orbital computed tomography. Total RNA was extracted using Trizol reagent, and RNA quality was assessed on an Agilent 2100 Bioanalyzer. Comment on this clonotype: What this receptor recognizes is not known. Within one base of it there is no much larger clone, and no base qualities were kept.

The TCR beta CDR3 regions were amplified from the RNA transcripts. For the first round of RT-PCR on the TCR CDR3, the HTBI primer set was used together with the Qiagen OneStep RT-PCR kit. A second multiplex PCR round built the libraries, followed by size selection and purification. Paired-end sequencing of the libraries was performed with 100 bp reads on an Illumina HiSeq2000. The study's processing was this. Raw data were processed with SOAPnuke, discarding reads with adapters, uncalled bases, mean Phred below 15, or no exact constant-primer or identifier match. COPE v1.2.5 was used to merge the high-quality paired reads, and each unique nucleotide sequence was defined as a clonotype. Clonotypes were aligned to IMGT TRBV, TRBD and TRBJ reference segments using MiTCR v1.1. Only V-J combinations with frequency above 0.0001, covering 99% to 99.2% of repertoires, were analysed. The TCS score was defined as the ratio of F50 (clonal expansion) to E x V (chaos), calculated using BLOSUM62-based TCRdist between CDR3 peptides within each V-J. Welch's t-statistics and random forest reduced roughly 540 V-J features to roughly 13, which were used in a naive Bayes classifier (R e1071). Thyroid-blood repertoire similarity was quantified with the Morisita-Horn index. The public reads were reanalyzed by TCRdb: fastp trimming at Q25, MiXCR alignment, in-frame beta chains only. Entries are consolidated by CDR3 protein sequence, retaining the most common genes and DNA. These V and J calls rely on TCRdb rather than the paper's analysis. The sample table contains 480,000 or so distinct CDR3 sequences; only one count was recorded for about 46% of them. The ten largest clones capture about 45% of the sample.

The sequence came from an adult woman with Graves' disease, either hyperthyroidism or ophthalmopathy (not recorded which). The sequenced sample was peripheral blood or thyroid tissue (not recorded which).

The DNA sequence is TGTGCCAGCAGCCTTCGACAGGGGACGAATTCACCCCTCCACTTT. Its protein is CASSLRQGTNSPLHF. The sequence is built from TRBV7-2 and TRBJ1-6; TRBD1 agrees with 8 junctional bases. Clipping removes 5 bases from V and 7 bases from J, with 7 as the unmatched junction base count. CDR1 and CDR2, looked up from the germline V gene, are SGHTA and FQGNSA. Including the terminal cysteine and phenylalanine, the CDR3 comprises 15 residues. Only the CDR3 DNA stays, 45 bases, in frame from base 1.